The 8 T cell receptor beta chains below come from one sample, sequenced in a study of regulatory T cells in long-lasting Graves disease. Documented time point: persistent/refractory GD, antithyroid drugs over 5 years with positive TRAb. TCR sequences were obtained from RNA taken from PBMCs. Library construction for TCR beta used iRepertoire HTBI primers and Arm-PCR of CDR3 regions. TCRdb independently ran MiXCR on the multiplex PCR reads; one entry per CDR3 protein. The sample lists 350,000 to 450,000 distinct CDR3 sequences, around 21% occurring once. The specimen was peripheral blood mononuclear cells (PBMCs), collected when the disease was refractory, from a patient treated with antithyroid drugs. The receptors were gathered from a female donor with Graves disease.

The chain couples TRBV9 to TRBJ2-2, with TRBD1 identical over 9 bases. The CDR3 spans 15 residues. The J segment lost 9 bases and the V segment lost 0 bases, leaving 6 bases of the junction unmatched. Germline loops: CDR1 SGDLS, CDR2 YYNGEE. The DNA of the CDR3 is TGTGCCAGCAGCGTAGCTACAGGGGGCGCACGGGAGCTGTTTTTT. This sequence encodes CASSVATGGARELFF.

With respect to this clonotype: The CDR3 does not end in the conserved phenylalanine or tryptophan, so this is likely a read error. This chain uses TRBV28 with TRBJ1-2, with 7 bases identical to TRBD1. The CDR3 is 16 residues long. Germline-derived CDR1 and CDR2 are MDHEN and SYDVKM. With V trimmed by 4 bases and J by 2 bases, 10 bases remained unmatched. The CDR3 region has the DNA TGTGCCAGCAGTTCTCCCGGGACAGACAACAACTATGGCTACACCTCC. Translation: CASSSPGTDNNYGYTS.

This clonotype appeared a few times. The chain joins TRBV12-3 or TRBV12-4 to TRBJ2-1; D not resolved. The V end was cut by 2 bases, the J end by 3 bases, with 14 bases between. CDR3 length: 16 residues. CDR3 region: CASSLFSQADYNEQFF. CDR3 DNA sequence: TGTGCCAGCAGTTTATTCAGTCAGGCGGACTACAATGAGCAGTTCTTC.

This clonotype was seen at least ten times. The chain is built from TRBV10-3 and TRBJ1-1; 7 nucleotides align to TRBD1. This CDR3 contains 15 residues. Germline CDR1 reads ENHRY; CDR2 reads SYGVKD. Trimming took 10 bases from V and 0 from J; bases not matched to a gene: 11. The chain's CDR3 is CATATGMGLNTEAFF. In DNA, the CDR3 is TGTGCCACTGCGACAGGGATGGGTCTGAACACTGAAGCTTTCTTT.

The rearrangement links TRBV15 to TRBJ2-5, with D possibly being TRBD2 (5 bases). Trimming left V 0 bases short and J 5 bases short, with 19 bases between. This CDR3 is 17 amino acids long. Germline CDR1 is LNHNV and CDR2 is YYDKDF (reference sequence). The DNA for the CDR3 is TGTGCCACCAGCAGAGATCAATTCGAGGGCTTGGTCGAGACCCAGTACTTC. It codes for CATSRDQFEGLVETQYF.

DNA of the CDR3: TGTGCCAGCAGTTCGCAGGGGGCGGGTGGAAACACCATATATTTT. Protein product: CASSSQGAGGNTIYF. This chain joins TRBV12-3 or TRBV12-4 and TRBJ1-3; 8 nucleotides match TRBD1. Unmatched junction bases numbered 5, after V lost 4 bases and J lost 3 bases. The CDR3 sequence is 15 residues long.

This clonotype has ten or more counts. V is TRBV20-1 and J is TRBJ2-5; D gene uncertain. This CDR3 has 13 residues. Between the trimmed V and J ends, which lost 4 bases and 0 bases, there was a span of 9 bases. The germline CDR1 and CDR2 sequences are DFQATT and SNEGSKA (reference sequence). The CDR3 is CSAIGWDQETQYF. The CDR3 DNA is TGCAGTGCTATTGGTTGGGACCAAGAGACCCAGTACTTC.

This chain uses TRBV9 with TRBJ2-4, with D perhaps TRBD2 (6 bases). The length of the CDR3 is 15 residues. V shed 0 bases and J shed 3 bases, with 10 bases lying between them. CDR1 SGDLS and CDR2 YYNGEE come from the germline V gene. The CDR3, as DNA: TGTGCCAGCAGCGTAGGGGGAGGTCTCAAAAACATTCAGTACTTC. Translation: CASSVGGGLKNIQYF.